These T cell receptor beta chains were read from a single sample in a study of multiple sclerosis patients with progressive multifocal leukoencephalopathy. The repertoire was sequenced with immunoSEQ multiplex PCR; TCRdb's copy has only in-frame clones and lacks some. The table records around 30,000 clones, around nine tenths of them present only once. Material: PBMCs. Receptor source: a human donor with multiple sclerosis. Both conserved end residues are part of each CDR3. D genes are given only for firm matches. A row's size may be missing; if present it is once, few, many or a size class.

CDR3 protein	CDR3 DNA	V gene	J gene	D gene	clone size
CASSPAQLNTEAFF	TGTGCCAGCTCACCTGCACAGCTGAACACTGAAGCTTTCTTT	TRBV18	TRBJ1-1	.	.
CASSEYRDMGRGYTF	TGTGCCAGCAGTGAATATCGGGACATGGGGCGTGGCTACACCTTC	TRBV25-1	TRBJ1-2	.	.
CASSPVWGYGANVLTF	TGTGCCAGCAGTCCGGTGTGGGGGTATGGGGCCAACGTCCTGACTTTC	TRBV2	TRBJ2-6	.	.
CASSVDVYEQFF	TGTGCCAGCAGCGTAGATGTCTATGAGCAGTTCTTC	TRBV9	TRBJ2-1	.	.
CASSGSGRVNEQFF	TGTGCCAGCAGCGGGAGCGGGAGGGTCAATGAGCAGTTCTTC	TRBV9	TRBJ2-1	TRBD2	.
CASSQVASEPFSYNEQFF	TGCGCCAGCAGCCAAGTCGCTTCCGAACCCTTCTCCTACAATGAGCAGTTCTTC	TRBV4-3	TRBJ2-1	.	.
CSALGADTQYF	TGCAGTGCCCTAGGAGCAGATACGCAGTATTTT	TRBV20-1	TRBJ2-3	.	once
CASSGTGTAGELFF	TGTGCCAGCAGCGGGACAGGGACCGCCGGGGAGCTGTTTTTT	TRBV9	TRBJ2-2	TRBD1	.
CASSLLGPNYGYTF	TGTGCCAGCAGCTTACTGGGTCCTAACTATGGCTACACCTTC	TRBV7-9	TRBJ1-2	.	.
CASSPTDANYGYTF	TGTGCCAGCAGCCCGACAGACGCTAACTATGGCTACACCTTC	TRBV7-8	TRBJ1-2	.	.
CASSPTGRDSAEAFF	TGTGCCAGCAGCCCGACAGGGCGAGACAGTGCTGAAGCTTTCTTT	TRBV6-4	TRBJ1-1	TRBD1	.
CASSPGRRSNQPQHF	TGTGCCAGCAGCCCGGGTCGACGGAGCAATCAGCCCCAGCATTTT	TRBV7-6	TRBJ1-5	.	.
CAWSVDGYTF	TGTGCCTGGAGTGTCGATGGCTACACCTTC	TRBV30	TRBJ1-2	.	.
CASSLRAGHEQYF	TGTGCCAGCAGCTTAAGGGCCGGCCACGAGCAGTACTTC	TRBV11-2	TRBJ2-7	.	.
CASSASSGRAGAEQFF	TGTGCCAGCAGCGCCTCTAGCGGGAGGGCCGGGGCTGAGCAGTTCTTC	TRBV5-4	TRBJ2-1	TRBD2	.
CASSPTSGRIHEQFF	TGTGCCAGCAGTCCGACTAGCGGGAGGATCCATGAGCAGTTCTTC	TRBV6-4	TRBJ2-1	TRBD2	.
CASSTPGVAGNQPQHF	TGTGCCAGTAGTACGCCAGGGGTCGCCGGCAATCAGCCCCAGCATTTT	TRBV19	TRBJ1-5	.	.
CASSLEASWDEQYF	TGCGCCAGCAGCTTGGAGGCTAGCTGGGACGAGCAGTACTTC	TRBV5-1	TRBJ2-7	.	.
CASSAGSNYGYTF	TGTGCCAGCAGTGCGGGGTCGAACTATGGCTACACCTTC	TRBV2	TRBJ1-2	.	.
CASSAGDWQPQHF	TGTGCCAGCAGCGCTGGTGACTGGCAGCCCCAGCATTTT	TRBV9	TRBJ1-5	.	.
CASSPTYEQYF	TGTGCCAGCAGCCCCACCTACGAGCAGTACTTC	TRBV9	TRBJ2-7	.	.
CASSPGQFTYNEQFF	TGTGCCAGCAGTCCTGGACAGTTTACCTACAATGAGCAGTTCTTC	TRBV6-5	TRBJ2-1	.	.
CASSFPYEGKVPYEQYF	TGTGCCAGCAGCTTCCCGTATGAGGGAAAGGTCCCCTACGAGCAGTACTTC	TRBV5-5	TRBJ2-7	.	.
CASSIGTGLNTEAFF	TGTGCCAGTAGTATCGGGACAGGGCTCAACACTGAAGCTTTCTTT	TRBV19	TRBJ1-1	TRBD1	.
CASSLVSQGKRGTEAFF	TGTGCCAGCAGCTTAGTGAGCCAGGGCAAAAGGGGGACTGAAGCTTTCTTT	TRBV7-2	TRBJ1-1	.	.
CASSQRPRTMPSSYSNQPQHF	TGTGCCAGTAGCCAGCGACCTCGCACCATGCCCTCCTCATATAGCAATCAGCCCCAGCATTTT	TRBV19	TRBJ1-5	.	.
CASSRVPSSTDTQYF	TGTGCCAGCAGCCGCGTTCCCAGTAGCACAGATACGCAGTATTTT	TRBV7-6	TRBJ2-3	.	.
CAWSGKQGGTQYF	TGTGCCTGGAGTGGGAAACAAGGGGGTACGCAGTATTTT	TRBV30	TRBJ2-3	.	.
CASGVGVNSPLHF	TGTGCCAGCGGTGTGGGGGTTAATTCACCCCTCCACTTT	TRBV28	TRBJ1-6	.	.
CASSTGTGNTIYF	TGTGCCAGCAGTACAGGGACAGGAAACACCATATATTTT	TRBV6-5	TRBJ1-3	.	few
CASSELVRTGNTGELFF	TGTGCCAGCAGCGAATTAGTTAGGACAGGGAACACCGGGGAGCTGTTTTTT	TRBV9	TRBJ2-2	TRBD1	.
CASSYLPNTGELFF	TGTGCCAGCAGCTACCTACCGAACACCGGGGAGCTGTTTTTT	TRBV27	TRBJ2-2	.	.
CASSQGLAGINEQYF	TGTGCCAGCAGCCAAGGACTAGCGGGAATAAACGAGCAGTACTTC	TRBV7-6	TRBJ2-7	TRBD2	.
CASSFQGAAYEQYF	TGTGCCAGCAGCTTCCAGGGGGCAGCCTACGAGCAGTACTTC	TRBV13	TRBJ2-7	TRBD1	.
CASSTDRDTEAFF	TGTGCCAGTAGTACGGACAGGGACACTGAAGCTTTCTTT	TRBV19	TRBJ1-1	TRBD1	.
CASSPVLGGLGELFF	TGTGCCAGCAGCCCCGTCCTGGGTGGGCTCGGGGAGCTGTTTTTT	TRBV7-3	TRBJ2-2	.	.
CASSLRQSAGGPGSEQFF	TGCGCCAGCAGCCTCCGCCAATCGGCGGGAGGGCCCGGTAGTGAGCAGTTCTTC	TRBV4-3	TRBJ2-1	TRBD2	.
CATPRTGINTGELFF	TGTGCCACCCCCCGTACCGGAATAAACACCGGGGAGCTGTTTTTT	TRBV6-5	TRBJ2-2	.	.
CASSQFPFGYGYTF	TGTGCCAGCAGCCAATTCCCATTCGGGTATGGCTACACCTTC	TRBV14	TRBJ1-2	.	.
CASSFADWRAGELFF	TGTGCCAGTAGTTTCGCCGACTGGAGGGCCGGGGAGCTGTTTTTT	TRBV19	TRBJ2-2	.	.
CASSAQAPWGEKLFF	TGTGCCAGCAGCGCTCAGGCCCCCTGGGGTGAAAAACTGTTTTTT	TRBV7-2	TRBJ1-4	.	.